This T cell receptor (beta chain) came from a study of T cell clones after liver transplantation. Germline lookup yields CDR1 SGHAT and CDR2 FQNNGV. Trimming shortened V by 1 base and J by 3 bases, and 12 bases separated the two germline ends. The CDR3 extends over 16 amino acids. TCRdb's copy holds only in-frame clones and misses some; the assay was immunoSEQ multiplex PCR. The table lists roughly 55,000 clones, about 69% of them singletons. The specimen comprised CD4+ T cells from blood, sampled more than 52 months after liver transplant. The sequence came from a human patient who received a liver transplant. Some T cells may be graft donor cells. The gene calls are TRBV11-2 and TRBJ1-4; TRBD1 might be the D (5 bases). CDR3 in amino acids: CASSLVFGQANEKLFF. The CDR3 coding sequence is TGTGCCAGCAGCTTAGTCTTCGGACAAGCTAATGAAAAACTGTTTTTT.